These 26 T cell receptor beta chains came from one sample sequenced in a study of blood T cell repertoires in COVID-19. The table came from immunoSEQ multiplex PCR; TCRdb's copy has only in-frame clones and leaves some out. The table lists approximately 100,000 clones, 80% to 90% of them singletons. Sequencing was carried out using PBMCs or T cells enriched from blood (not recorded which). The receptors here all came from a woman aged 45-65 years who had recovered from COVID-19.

In DNA, the CDR3 is TGTGCCAGTATATATCAGGGACATTATGAAAAACTGTTTTTT. Protein sequence: CASIYQGHYEKLFF. J is TRBJ1-4 and V is TRBV21-1; TRBD1, as called in the table, went unchecked against the DNA. TRBV21-1 is designated a pseudogene. CDR3 length: 14 residues.

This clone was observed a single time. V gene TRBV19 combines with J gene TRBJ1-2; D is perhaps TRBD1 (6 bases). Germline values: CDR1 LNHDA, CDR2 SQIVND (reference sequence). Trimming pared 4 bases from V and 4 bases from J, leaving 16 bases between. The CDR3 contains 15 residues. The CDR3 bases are TGTGCCAGTAGTACCTTAAACAGGGAGATCTATGGCTACACCTTC. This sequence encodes CASSTLNREIYGYTF.

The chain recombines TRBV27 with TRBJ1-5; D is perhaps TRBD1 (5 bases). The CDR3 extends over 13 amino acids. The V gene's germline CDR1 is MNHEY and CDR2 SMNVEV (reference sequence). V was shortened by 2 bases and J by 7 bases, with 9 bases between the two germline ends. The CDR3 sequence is CASSLQGEQPQHF. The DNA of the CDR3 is TGTGCCAGCAGTTTACAGGGTGAGCAGCCCCAGCATTTT.

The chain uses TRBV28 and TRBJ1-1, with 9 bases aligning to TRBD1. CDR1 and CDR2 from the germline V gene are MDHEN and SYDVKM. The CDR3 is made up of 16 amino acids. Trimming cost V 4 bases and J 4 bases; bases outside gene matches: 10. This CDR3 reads CASSSIAQGAATEAFF. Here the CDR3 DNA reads TGTGCCAGCAGTTCCATCGCACAGGGGGCGGCCACTGAAGCTTTCTTT.

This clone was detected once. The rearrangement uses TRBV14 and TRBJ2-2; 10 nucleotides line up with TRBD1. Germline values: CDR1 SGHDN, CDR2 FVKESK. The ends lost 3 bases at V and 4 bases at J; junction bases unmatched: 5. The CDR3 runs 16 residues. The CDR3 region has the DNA TGTGCCAGCAGCCATAGGACAGGGGGGATCACCGGGGAGCTGTTTTTT. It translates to CASSHRTGGITGELFF. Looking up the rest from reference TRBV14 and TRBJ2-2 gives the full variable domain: EAGVTQFPSHSVIEKGQTVTLRCDPISGHDNLYWYRRVMGKEIKFLLHFVKESKQDESGMPNNRFLAERTGGTYSTLKVQPAELEDSGVYFCASSHRTGGITGELFFGEGSRLTVL.

The CDR3 DNA reads TGTGCCAGTAGTATGTGGCCTAACTATGGCTACACCTTC. This encodes CASSMWPNYGYTF. The chain employs TRBV19 and TRBJ1-2; no reliable D call. Germline CDR1 LNHDA, CDR2 SQIVND (reference sequence). V lost 3 bases to trimming and J lost 0 bases, with 5 bases between them. The CDR3 spans 13 residues. The full variable domain, completed using reference TRBV19 and TRBJ1-2, is DGGITQSPKYLFRKEGQNVTLSCEQNLNHDAMYWYRQDPGQGLRLIYYSQIVNDFQKGDIAEGYSVSREKKESFPLTVTSAQKNPTAFYLCASSMWPNYGYTFGSGTRLTVV.

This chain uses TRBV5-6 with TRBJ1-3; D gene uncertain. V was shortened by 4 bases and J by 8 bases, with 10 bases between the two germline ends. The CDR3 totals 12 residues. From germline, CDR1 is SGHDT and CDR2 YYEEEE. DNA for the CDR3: TGTGCCAGCAGCAGAATAACGGACACCATATATTTT. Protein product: CASSRITDTIYF.

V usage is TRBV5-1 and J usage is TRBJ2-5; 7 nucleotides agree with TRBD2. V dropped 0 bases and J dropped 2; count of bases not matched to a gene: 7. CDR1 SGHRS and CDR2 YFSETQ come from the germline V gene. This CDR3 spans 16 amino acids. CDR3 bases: TGCGCCAGCAGCTTGGGGTTGAGCGGGACTCAAGAGACCCAGTACTTC. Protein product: CASSLGLSGTQETQYF.

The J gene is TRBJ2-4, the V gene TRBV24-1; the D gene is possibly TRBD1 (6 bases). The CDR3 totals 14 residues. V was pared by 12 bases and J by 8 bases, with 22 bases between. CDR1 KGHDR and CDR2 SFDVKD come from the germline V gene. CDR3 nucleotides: TGTGCCCCGCCGAACAGGGCCTACAGGGACATTCAGTACTTC. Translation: CAPPNRAYRDIQYF.

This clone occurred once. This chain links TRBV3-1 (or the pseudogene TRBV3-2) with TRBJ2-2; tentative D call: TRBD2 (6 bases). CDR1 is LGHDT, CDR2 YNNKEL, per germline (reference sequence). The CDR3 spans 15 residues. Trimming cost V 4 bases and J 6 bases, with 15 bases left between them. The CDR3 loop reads CASSRGDVGAGELFF. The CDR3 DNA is TGTGCCAGCAGCCGGGGGGATGTGGGCGCCGGGGAGCTGTTTTTT.

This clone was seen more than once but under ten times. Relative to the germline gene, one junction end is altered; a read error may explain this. The CDR3 DNA reads as TGTGCCAGCAGTTTATCGGGAGGGACGACCTTC. Translated: CASSLSGGTTF. The J gene is TRBJ2-7, the V gene TRBV28, with TRBD2 matching 8 bases. This CDR3 is built from 11 residues. Germline values: CDR1 MDHEN, CDR2 SYDVKM.

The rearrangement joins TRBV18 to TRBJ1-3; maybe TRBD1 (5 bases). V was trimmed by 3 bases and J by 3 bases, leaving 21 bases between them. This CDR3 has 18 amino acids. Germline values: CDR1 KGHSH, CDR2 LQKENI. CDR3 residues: CASSPEEGKKSSGNTIYF. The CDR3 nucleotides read TGTGCCAGCTCACCTGAGGAGGGGAAGAAGTCTAGTGGAAACACCATATATTTT.

CDR3 residues: CASSAGNYGYTF. The CDR3, as DNA: TGCGCCAGCAGTGCCGGGAACTATGGCTACACCTTC. The chain links TRBV10-1 to TRBJ1-2; no clear D gene. The CDR3 has 12 amino acids. The V end was cut by 4 bases, the J end by 2 bases, with 5 bases between. Germline V CDR1 and CDR2: WNHNN, SYGVQD (reference sequence).

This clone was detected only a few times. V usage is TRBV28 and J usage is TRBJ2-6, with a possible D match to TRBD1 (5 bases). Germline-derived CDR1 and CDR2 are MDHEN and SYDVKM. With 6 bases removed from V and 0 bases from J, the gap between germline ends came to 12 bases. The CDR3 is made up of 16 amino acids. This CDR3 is CASSDSGYSGANVLTF. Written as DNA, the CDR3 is TGTGCCAGCAGCGACTCAGGGTACTCTGGGGCCAACGTCCTGACTTTC.

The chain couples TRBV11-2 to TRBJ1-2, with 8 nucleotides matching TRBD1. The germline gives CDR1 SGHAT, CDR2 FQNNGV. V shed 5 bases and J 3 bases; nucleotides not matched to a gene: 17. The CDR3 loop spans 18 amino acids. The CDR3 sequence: CASSQTKGTDRGYYGYTF. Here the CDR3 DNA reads TGTGCCAGCAGCCAAACAAAGGGCACAGACAGGGGATACTATGGCTACACCTTC.

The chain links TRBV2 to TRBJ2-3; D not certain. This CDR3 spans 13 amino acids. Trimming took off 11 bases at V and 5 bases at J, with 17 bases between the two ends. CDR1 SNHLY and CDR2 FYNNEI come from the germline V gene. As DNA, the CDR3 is TGTGCCCTTGGCCACGAACGCTTAGATACGCAGTATTTT. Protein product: CALGHERLDTQYF.

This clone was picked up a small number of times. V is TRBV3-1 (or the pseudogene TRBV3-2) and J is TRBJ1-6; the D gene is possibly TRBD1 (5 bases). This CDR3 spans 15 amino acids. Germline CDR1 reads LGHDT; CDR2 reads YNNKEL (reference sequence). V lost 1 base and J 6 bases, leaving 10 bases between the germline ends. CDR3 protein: CASSQAGTLNSPLHF. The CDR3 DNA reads TGTGCCAGCAGCCAAGCAGGGACTCTTAATTCACCCCTCCACTTT.

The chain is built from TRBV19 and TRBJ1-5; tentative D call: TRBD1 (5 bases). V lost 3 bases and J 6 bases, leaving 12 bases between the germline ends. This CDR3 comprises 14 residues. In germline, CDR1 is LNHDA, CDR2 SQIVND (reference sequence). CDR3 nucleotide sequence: TGTGCCAGTAGTATTCAGGGTTCGGGTCAGCCCCAGCATTTT. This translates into CASSIQGSGQPQHF. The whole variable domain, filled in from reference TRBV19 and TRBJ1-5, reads DGGITQSPKYLFRKEGQNVTLSCEQNLNHDAMYWYRQDPGQGLRLIYYSQIVNDFQKGDIAEGYSVSREKKESFPLTVTSAQKNPTAFYLCASSIQGSGQPQHFGDGTRLSIL.

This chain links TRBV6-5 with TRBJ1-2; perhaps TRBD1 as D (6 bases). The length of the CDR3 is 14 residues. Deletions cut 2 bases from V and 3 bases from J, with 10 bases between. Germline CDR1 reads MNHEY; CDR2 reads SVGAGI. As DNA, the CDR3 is TGTGCCAGCAGTTACCGGGACACCTACTATGGCTACACCTTC. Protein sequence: CASSYRDTYYGYTF.

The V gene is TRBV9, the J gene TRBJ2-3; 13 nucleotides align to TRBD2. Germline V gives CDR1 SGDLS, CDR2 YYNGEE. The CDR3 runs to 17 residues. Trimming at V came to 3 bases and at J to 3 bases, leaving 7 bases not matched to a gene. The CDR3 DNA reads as TGTGCCAGCAGCGCCTGGACTAGCGGGAGATCAACAGATACGCAGTATTTT. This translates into CASSAWTSGRSTDTQYF.

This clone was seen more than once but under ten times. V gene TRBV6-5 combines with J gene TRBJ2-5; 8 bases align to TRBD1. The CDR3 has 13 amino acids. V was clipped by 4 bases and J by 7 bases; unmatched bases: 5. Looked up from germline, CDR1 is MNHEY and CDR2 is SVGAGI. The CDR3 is CASSLTTGGTQYF. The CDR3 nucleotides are TGTGCCAGCAGTTTAACCACAGGGGGGACCCAGTACTTC.

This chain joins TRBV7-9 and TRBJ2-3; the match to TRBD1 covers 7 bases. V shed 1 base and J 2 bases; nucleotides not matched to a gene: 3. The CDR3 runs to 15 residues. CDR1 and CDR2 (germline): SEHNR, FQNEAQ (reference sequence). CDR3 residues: CASSLGDRDTDTQYF. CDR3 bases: TGTGCCAGCAGCTTAGGAGACAGGGACACAGATACGCAGTATTTT.

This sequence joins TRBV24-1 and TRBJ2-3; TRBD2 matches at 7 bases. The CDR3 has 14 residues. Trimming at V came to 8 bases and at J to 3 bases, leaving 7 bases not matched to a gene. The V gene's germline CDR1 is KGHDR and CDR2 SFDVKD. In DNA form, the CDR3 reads TGTGCCACCACTGCGGGGGACCCAACAGATACGCAGTATTTT. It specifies CATTAGDPTDTQYF.

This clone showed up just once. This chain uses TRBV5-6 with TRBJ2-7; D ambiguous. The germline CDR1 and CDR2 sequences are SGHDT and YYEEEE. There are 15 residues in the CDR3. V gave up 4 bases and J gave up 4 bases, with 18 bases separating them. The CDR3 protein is CASSPIGLQLYEQYF. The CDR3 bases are TGTGCCAGCAGCCCCATTGGCTTACAGCTTTACGAGCAGTACTTC.

The CDR3 coding sequence is TGTGCCTGGAGTCTAGCGGTTCAAGAGACCCAGTACTTC. It is translated as CAWSLAVQETQYF. This chain connects TRBV30 to TRBJ2-5, with TRBD2 matching over 7 bases. The CDR3 is 13 amino acids. Germline V gene lookup returns CDR1 GTSNPN and CDR2 SVGIG (reference sequence). J gave up 2 bases and V 2 bases, and 2 bases lay outside the gene matches. Filled out from reference TRBV30 and TRBJ2-5, the complete variable domain reads SQTIHQWPATLVQPVGSPLSLECTVEGTSNPNLYWYRQAAGRGLQLLFYSVGIGQISSEVPQNLSASRPQDRQFILSSKKLLLSDSGFYLCAWSLAVQETQYFGPGTRLLVL.

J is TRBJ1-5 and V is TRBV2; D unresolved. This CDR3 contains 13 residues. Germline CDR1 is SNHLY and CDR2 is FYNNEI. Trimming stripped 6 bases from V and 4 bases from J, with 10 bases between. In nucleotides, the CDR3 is TGTGCCAGCAGAGCCTACGGGAATCAGCCCCAGCATTTT. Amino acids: CASRAYGNQPQHF. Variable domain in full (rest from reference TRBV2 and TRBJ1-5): EPEVTQTPSHQVTQMGQEVILRCVPISNHLYFYWYRQILGQKVEFLVSFYNNEISEKSEIFDDQFSVERPDGSNFTLKIRSTKLEDSAMYFCASRAYGNQPQHFGDGTRLSIL.